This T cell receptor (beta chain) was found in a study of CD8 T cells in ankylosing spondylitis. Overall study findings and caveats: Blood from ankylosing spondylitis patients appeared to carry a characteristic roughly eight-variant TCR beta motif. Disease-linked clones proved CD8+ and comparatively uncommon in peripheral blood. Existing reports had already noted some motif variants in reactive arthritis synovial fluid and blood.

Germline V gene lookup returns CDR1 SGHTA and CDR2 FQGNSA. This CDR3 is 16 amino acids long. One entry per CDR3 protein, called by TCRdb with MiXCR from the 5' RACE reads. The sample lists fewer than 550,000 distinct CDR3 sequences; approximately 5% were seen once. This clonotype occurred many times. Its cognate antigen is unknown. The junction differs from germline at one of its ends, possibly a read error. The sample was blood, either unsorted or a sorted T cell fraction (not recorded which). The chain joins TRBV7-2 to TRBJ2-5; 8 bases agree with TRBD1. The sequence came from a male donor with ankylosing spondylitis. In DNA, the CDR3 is TGTGCTAGCAGTCCCGGGACAGGATCGTACCAAGAGACCCAGTACTTC. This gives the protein CASSPGTGSYQETQYF. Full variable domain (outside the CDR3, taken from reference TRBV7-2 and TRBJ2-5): GAGVSQSPSNKVTEKGKDVELRCDPISGHTALYWYRQSLGQGLEFLIYFQGNSAPDKSGLPSDRFSAERTGGSVSTLTIQRTQQEDSAVYLCASSPGTGSYQETQYFGPGTRLLVL.